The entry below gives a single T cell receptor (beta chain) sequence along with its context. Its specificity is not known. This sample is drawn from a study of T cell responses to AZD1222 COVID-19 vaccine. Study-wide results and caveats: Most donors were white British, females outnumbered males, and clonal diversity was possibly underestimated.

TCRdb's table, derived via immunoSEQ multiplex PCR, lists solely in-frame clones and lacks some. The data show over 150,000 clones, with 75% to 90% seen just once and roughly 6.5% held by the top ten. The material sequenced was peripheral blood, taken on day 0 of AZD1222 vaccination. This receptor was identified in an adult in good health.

CDR3 nucleotide sequence: TGTGCCAGCAGCCCTGGCCTCAATGAGCAGTTCTTC. It codes for CASSPGLNEQFF. This sequence joins TRBV11-2 and TRBJ2-1; unclear D gene. Germline V gene lookup returns CDR1 SGHAT and CDR2 FQNNGV. The germline V and J ends were trimmed by 5 bases and 6 bases, with 8 bases remaining between them. The CDR3 loop spans 12 amino acids. The full variable domain, in which reference TRBV11-2 and TRBJ2-1 provide the parts outside the CDR3, is EAGVAQSPRYKIIEKRQSVAFWCNPISGHATLYWYQQILGQGPKLLIQFQNNGVVDDSQLPKDRFSAERLKGVDSTLKIQPAKLEDSAVYLCASSPGLNEQFFGPGTRLTVL.